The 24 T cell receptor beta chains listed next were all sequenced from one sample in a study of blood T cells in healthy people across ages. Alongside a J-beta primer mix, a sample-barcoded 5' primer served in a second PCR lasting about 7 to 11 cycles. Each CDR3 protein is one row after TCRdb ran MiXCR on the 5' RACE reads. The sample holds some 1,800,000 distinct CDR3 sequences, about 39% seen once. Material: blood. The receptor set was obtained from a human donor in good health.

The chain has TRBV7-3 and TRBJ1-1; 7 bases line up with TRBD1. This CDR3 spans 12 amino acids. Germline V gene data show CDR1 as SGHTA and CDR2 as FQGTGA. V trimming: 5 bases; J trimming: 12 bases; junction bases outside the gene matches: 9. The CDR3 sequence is CASSKEGAPTFF. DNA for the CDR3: TGTGCCAGCAGCAAAGAGGGGGCCCCGACTTTCTTT.

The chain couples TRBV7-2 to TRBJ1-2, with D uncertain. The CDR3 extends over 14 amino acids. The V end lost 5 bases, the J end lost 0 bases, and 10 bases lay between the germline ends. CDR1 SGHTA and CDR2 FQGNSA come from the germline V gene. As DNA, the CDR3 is TGTGCCAGCAGCCCCCTTAGAGCTAACTATGGCTACACCTTC. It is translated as CASSPLRANYGYTF. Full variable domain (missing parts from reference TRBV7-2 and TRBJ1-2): GAGVSQSPSNKVTEKGKDVELRCDPISGHTALYWYRQSLGQGLEFLIYFQGNSAPDKSGLPSDRFSAERTGGSVSTLTIQRTQQEDSAVYLCASSPLRANYGYTFGSGTRLTVV.

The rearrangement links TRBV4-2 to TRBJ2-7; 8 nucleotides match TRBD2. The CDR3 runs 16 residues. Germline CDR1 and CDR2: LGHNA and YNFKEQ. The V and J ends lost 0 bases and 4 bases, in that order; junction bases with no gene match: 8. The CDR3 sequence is CASSQDSSGGLYEQYF. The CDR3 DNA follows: TGTGCCAGCAGCCAAGATTCGAGCGGGGGACTATACGAGCAGTACTTC.

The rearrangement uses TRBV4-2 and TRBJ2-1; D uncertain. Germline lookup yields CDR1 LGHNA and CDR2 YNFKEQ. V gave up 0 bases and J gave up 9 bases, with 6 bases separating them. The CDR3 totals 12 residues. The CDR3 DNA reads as TGTGCCAGCAGCCAAGAGTCCATTGAGCAGTTCTTC. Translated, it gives CASSQESIEQFF.

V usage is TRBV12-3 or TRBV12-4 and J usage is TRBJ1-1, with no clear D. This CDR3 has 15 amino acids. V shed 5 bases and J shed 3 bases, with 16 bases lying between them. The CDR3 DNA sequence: TGTGCCAGCAGTCCCACCCGACGGGGATACACTGAAGCTTTCTTT. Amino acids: CASSPTRRGYTEAFF.

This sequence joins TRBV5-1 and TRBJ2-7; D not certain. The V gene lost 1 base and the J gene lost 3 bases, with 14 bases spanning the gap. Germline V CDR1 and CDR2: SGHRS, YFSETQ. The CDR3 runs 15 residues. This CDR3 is CASSLRSGVDYEQYF. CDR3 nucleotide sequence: TGCGCCAGCAGCTTGAGGTCTGGGGTCGACTACGAGCAGTACTTC.

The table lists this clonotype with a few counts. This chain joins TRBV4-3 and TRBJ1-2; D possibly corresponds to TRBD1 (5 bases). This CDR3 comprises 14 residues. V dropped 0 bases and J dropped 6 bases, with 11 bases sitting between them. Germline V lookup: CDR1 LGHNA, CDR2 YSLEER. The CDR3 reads CASSQDELGDGYTF. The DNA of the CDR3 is TGCGCCAGCAGCCAAGACGAATTAGGGGATGGCTACACCTTC.

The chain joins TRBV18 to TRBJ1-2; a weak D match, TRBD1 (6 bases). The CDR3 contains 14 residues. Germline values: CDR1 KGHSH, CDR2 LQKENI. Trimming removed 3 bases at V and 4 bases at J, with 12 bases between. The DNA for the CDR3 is TGTGCCAGCTCACCTTCAGGGGTAGGCTATGGCTACACCTTC. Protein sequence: CASSPSGVGYGYTF.

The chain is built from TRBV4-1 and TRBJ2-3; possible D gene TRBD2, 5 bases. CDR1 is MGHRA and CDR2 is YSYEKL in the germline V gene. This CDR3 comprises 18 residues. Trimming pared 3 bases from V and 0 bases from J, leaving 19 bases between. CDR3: CASSHPGVPMVSTDTQYF. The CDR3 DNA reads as TGCGCCAGCAGCCACCCCGGGGTCCCCATGGTGAGCACAGATACGCAGTATTTT.

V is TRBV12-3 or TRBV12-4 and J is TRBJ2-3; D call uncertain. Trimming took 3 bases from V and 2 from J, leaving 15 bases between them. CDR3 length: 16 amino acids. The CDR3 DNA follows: TGTGCCAGCAGTTTGCCCTCGGTAGCTTTCACAGATACGCAGTATTTT. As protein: CASSLPSVAFTDTQYF.

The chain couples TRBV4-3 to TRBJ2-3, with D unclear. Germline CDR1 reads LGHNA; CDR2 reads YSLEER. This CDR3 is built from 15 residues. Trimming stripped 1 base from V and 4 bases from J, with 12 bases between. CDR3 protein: CASSQGGSHSDTQYF. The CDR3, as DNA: TGCGCCAGCAGCCAAGGGGGTAGCCACTCAGATACGCAGTATTTT.

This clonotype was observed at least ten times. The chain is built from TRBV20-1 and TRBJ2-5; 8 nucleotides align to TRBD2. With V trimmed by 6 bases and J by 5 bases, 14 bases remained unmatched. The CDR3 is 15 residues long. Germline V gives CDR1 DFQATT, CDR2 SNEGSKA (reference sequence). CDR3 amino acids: CSAETPGGLRETQYF. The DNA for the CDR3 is TGCAGTGCAGAAACCCCGGGGGGGCTACGGGAGACCCAGTACTTC.

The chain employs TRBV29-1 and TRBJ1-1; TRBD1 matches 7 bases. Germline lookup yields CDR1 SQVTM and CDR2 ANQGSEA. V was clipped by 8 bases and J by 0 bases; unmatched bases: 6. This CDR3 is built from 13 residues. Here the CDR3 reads CSTSGQLNTEAFF. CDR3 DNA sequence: TGCAGCACCTCGGGACAGTTGAACACTGAAGCTTTCTTT.

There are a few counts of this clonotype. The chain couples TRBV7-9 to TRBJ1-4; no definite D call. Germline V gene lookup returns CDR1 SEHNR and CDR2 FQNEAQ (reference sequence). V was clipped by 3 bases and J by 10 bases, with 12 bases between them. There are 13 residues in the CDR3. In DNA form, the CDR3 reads TGTGCCAGCAGCTTGGAAGGGATGGGAAAACTGTTTTTT. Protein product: CASSLEGMGKLFF.

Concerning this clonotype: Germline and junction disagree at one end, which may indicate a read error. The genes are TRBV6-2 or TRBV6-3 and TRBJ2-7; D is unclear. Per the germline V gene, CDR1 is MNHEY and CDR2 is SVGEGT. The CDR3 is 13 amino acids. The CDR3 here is CASSYSENYGQYF. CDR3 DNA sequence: TGTGCCAGCAGTTACTCGGAAAACTACGGGCAGTACTTC.

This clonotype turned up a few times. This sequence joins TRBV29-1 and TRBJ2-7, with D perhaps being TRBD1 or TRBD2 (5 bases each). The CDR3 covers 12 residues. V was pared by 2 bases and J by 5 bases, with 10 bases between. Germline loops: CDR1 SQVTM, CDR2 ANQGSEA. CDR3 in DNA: TGCAGCGTTGAATCTGGGGGAAACGAGCAGTACTTC. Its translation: CSVESGGNEQYF.

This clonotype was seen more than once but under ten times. The DNA for the CDR3 is TGTGCCAGCAGCGGTGAGGTGGATGAAAAACTGTTTTTT. It yields the protein CASSGEVDEKLFF. The rearrangement joins TRBV13 to TRBJ1-4; D not resolved. V lost 5 bases to trimming and J lost 6 bases, with 10 bases between them. Germline-derived CDR1 and CDR2 are PRHDT and FYEKMQ (reference sequence). This CDR3 spans 13 amino acids.

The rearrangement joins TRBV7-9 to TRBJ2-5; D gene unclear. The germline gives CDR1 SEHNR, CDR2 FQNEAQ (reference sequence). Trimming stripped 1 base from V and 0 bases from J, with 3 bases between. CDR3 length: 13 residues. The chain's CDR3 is CASSLEHQETQYF. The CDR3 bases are TGTGCCAGCAGCTTAGAACACCAAGAGACCCAGTACTTC. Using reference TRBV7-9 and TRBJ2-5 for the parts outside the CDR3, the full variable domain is DTGVSQNPRHKITKRGQNVTFRCDPISEHNRLYWYRQTLGQGPEFLTYFQNEAQLEKSRLLSDRFSAERPKGSFSTLEIQRTEQGDSAMYLCASSLEHQETQYFGPGTRLLVL.

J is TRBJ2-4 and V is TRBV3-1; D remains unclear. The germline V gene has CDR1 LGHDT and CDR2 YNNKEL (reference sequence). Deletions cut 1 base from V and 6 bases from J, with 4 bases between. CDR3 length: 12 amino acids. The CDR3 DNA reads TGTGCCAGCAGCCAAGGACCAAACATTCAGTACTTC. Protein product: CASSQGPNIQYF.

The CDR3 DNA sequence: TGTGCCACCAGCTCCAGGGACAGGGCGAACACTGAAGCTTTCTTT. Translating it yields CATSSRDRANTEAFF. The chain has TRBV15 and TRBJ1-1; 9 nucleotides match TRBD1. V shed 5 bases, J shed 1 base, and the junction held 5 bases outside the gene matches. Germline V gene sequence: CDR1 LNHNV, CDR2 YYDKDF (reference sequence). There are 15 residues in the CDR3.

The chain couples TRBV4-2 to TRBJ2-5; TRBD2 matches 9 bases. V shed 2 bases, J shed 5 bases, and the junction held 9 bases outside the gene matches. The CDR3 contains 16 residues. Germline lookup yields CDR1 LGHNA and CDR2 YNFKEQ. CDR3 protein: CASSQSRGGLGETQYF. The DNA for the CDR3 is TGTGCCAGCAGCCAATCGCGGGGGGGCCTCGGGGAGACCCAGTACTTC.

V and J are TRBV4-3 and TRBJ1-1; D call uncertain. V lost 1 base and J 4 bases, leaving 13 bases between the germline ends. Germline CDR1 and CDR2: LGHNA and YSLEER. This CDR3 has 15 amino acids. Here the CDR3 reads CASSQVPHPGTEAFF. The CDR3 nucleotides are TGCGCCAGCAGCCAAGTCCCCCACCCGGGCACTGAAGCTTTCTTT.

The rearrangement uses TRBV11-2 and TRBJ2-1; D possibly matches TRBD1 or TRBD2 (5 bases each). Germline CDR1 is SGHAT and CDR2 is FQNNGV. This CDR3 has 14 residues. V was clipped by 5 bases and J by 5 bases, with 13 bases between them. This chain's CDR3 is CASSIGTVNNEQFF. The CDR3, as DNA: TGTGCCAGCAGCATAGGGACGGTTAACAATGAGCAGTTCTTC. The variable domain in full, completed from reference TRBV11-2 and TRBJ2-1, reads EAGVAQSPRYKIIEKRQSVAFWCNPISGHATLYWYQQILGQGPKLLIQFQNNGVVDDSQLPKDRFSAERLKGVDSTLKIQPAKLEDSAVYLCASSIGTVNNEQFFGPGTRLTVL.

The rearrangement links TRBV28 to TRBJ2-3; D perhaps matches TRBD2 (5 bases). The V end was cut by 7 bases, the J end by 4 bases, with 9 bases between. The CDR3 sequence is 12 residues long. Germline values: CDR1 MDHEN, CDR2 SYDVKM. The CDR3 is CASTSSADTQYF. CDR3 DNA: TGTGCCAGCACCAGTAGCGCAGATACGCAGTATTTT.